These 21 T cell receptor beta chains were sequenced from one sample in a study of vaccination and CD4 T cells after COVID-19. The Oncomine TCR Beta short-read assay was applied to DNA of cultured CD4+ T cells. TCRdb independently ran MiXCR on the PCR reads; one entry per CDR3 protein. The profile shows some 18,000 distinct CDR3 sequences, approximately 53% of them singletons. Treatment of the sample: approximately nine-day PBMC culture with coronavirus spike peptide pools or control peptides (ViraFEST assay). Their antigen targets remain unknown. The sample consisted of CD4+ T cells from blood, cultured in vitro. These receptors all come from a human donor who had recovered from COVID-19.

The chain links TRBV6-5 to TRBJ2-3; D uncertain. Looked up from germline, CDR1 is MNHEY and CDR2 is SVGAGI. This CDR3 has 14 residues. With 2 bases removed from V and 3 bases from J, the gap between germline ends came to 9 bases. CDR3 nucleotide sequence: TGTGCCAGCAGTTACGGTCTTCGAACAGATACGCAGTATTTT. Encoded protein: CASSYGLRTDTQYF.

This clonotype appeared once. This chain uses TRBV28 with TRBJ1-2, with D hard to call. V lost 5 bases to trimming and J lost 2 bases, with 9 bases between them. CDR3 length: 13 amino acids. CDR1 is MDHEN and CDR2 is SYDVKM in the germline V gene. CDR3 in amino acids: CASSLNGNYGYTF. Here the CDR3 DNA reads TGTGCCAGCAGTCTCAATGGAAACTATGGCTACACCTTC.

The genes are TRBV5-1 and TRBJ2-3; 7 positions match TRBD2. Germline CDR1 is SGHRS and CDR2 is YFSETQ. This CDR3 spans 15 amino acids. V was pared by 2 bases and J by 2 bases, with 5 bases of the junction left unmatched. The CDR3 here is CASSFERGSTDTQYF. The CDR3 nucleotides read TGCGCCAGCAGCTTTGAGCGGGGCTCCACAGATACGCAGTATTTT. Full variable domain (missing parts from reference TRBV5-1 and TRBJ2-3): KAGVTQTPRYLIKTRGQQVTLSCSPISGHRSVSWYQQTPGQGLQFLFEYFSETQRNKGNFPGRFSGRQFSNSRSEMNVSTLELGDSALYLCASSFERGSTDTQYFGPGTRLTVL.

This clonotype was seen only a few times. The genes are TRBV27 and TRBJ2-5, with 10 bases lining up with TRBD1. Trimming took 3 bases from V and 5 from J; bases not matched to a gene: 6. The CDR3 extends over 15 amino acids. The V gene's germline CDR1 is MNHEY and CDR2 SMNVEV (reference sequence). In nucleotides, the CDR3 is TGTGCCAGCAGTTTGACAGGGGGCATGTGGGAGACCCAGTACTTC. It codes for CASSLTGGMWETQYF.

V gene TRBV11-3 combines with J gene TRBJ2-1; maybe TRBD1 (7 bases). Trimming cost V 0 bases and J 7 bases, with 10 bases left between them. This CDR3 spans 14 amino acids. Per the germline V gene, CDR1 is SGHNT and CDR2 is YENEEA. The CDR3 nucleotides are TGTGCCAGCAGCTTAGAGGCAGGGGGGAATGAGCAGTTCTTC. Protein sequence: CASSLEAGGNEQFF.

Here the CDR3 reads CASSLGGGSTDTQYF. The CDR3 DNA follows: TGCGCCAGCAGCTTGGGGGGCGGGAGCACAGATACGCAGTATTTT. V gene TRBV5-1 combines with J gene TRBJ2-3; D possibly uses TRBD1 or TRBD2 (5 bases each). There are 15 residues in the CDR3. V dropped 0 bases and J dropped 0 bases, with 8 bases sitting between them. The germline V gene has CDR1 SGHRS and CDR2 YFSETQ.

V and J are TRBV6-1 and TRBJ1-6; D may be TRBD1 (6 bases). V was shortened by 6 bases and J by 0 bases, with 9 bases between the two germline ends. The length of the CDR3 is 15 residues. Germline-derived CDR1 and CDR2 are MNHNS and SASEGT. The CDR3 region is CASRQGNSYNSPLHF. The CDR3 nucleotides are TGTGCCAGCAGACAGGGCAACTCCTATAATTCACCCCTCCACTTT.

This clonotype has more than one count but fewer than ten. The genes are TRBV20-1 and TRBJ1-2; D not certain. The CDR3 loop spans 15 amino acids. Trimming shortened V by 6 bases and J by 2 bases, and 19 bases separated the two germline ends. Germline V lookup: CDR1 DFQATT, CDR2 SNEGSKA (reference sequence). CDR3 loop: CSATIHPEANYGYTF. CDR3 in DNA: TGCAGTGCCACCATCCACCCAGAGGCGAACTATGGCTACACCTTC.

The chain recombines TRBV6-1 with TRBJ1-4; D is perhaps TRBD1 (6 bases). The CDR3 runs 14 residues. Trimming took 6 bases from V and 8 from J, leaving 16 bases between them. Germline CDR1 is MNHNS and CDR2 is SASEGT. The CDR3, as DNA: TGTGCCAGCAGGCCCGGGACATTGGGGGAAAAACTGTTTTTT. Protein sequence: CASRPGTLGEKLFF.

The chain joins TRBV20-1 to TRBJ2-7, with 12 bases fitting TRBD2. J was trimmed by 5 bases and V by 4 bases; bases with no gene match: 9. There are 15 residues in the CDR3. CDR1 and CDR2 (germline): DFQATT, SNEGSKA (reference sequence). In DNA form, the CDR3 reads TGCAGTGCTACTAGCGGGAGGGCCGGAGGGAACGAGCAGTACTTC. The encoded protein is CSATSGRAGGNEQYF.

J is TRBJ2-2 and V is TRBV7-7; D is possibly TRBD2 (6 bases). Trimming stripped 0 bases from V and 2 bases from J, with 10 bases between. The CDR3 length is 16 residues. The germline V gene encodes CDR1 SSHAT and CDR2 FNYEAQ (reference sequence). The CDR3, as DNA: TGTGCCAGCAGCTTAGCGGTAGCGGATAACACCGGGGAGCTGTTTTTT. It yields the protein CASSLAVADNTGELFF.

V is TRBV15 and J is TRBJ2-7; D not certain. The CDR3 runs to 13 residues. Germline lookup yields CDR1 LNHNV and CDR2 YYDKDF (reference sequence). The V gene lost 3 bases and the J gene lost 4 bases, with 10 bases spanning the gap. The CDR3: CATSRDGGYEQYF. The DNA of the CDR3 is TGTGCCACCAGCAGGGACGGTGGATACGAGCAGTACTTC.

As DNA, the CDR3 is TGTGCCATCAGTGAGATTGGAAATCAGCCCCAGCATTTT. It translates to CAISEIGNQPQHF. The rearrangement links TRBV10-3 to TRBJ1-5; no definite D call. Per the germline V gene, CDR1 is ENHRY and CDR2 is SYGVKD. This CDR3 is built from 13 residues. The V end lost 2 bases, the J end lost 4 bases, and 6 bases lay between the germline ends.

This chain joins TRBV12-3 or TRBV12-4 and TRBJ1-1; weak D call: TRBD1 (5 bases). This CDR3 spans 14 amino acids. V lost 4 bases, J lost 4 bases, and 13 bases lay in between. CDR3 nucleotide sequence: TGTGCCAGCAGTTCTGGGGGTCGGGGCACTGAAGCTTTCTTT. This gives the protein CASSSGGRGTEAFF.

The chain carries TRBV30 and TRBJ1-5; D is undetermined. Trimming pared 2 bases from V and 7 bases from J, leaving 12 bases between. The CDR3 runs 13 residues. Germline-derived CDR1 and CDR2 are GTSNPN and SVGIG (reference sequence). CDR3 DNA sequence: TGTGCCTGGAGTCTTGGCCCAGAGCAGCCCCAGCATTTT. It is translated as CAWSLGPEQPQHF.

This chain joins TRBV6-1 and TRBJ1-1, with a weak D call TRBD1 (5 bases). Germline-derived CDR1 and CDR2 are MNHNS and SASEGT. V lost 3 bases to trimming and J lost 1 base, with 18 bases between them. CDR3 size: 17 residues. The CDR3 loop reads CASSDWGSATGNTEAFF. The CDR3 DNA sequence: TGTGCCAGCAGTGATTGGGGGAGTGCCACAGGGAACACTGAAGCTTTCTTT.

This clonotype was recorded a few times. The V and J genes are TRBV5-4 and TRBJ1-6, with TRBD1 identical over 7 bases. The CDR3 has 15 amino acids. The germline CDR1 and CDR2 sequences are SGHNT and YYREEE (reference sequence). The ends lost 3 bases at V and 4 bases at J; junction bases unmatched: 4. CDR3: CASSSGTDYNSPLHF. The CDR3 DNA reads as TGTGCCAGCAGCTCCGGGACAGATTATAATTCACCCCTCCACTTT. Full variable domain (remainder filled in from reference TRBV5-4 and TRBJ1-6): ETGVTQSPTHLIKTRGQQVTLRCSSQSGHNTVSWYQQALGQGPQFIFQYYREEENGRGNFPPRFSGLQFPNYSSELNVNALELDDSALYLCASSSGTDYNSPLHFGNGTRLTVT.

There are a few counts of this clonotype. The CDR3 DNA sequence: TGCAGTGCTGGCCCCGGGACGGAGAACACTGAAGCTTTCTTT. Amino acid sequence: CSAGPGTENTEAFF. V usage is TRBV20-1 and J usage is TRBJ1-1; D is perhaps TRBD1 (5 bases). CDR3 length: 14 amino acids. The germline V gene encodes CDR1 DFQATT and CDR2 SNEGSKA (reference sequence). Trimming left V 5 bases short and J 1 base short, with 14 bases between.

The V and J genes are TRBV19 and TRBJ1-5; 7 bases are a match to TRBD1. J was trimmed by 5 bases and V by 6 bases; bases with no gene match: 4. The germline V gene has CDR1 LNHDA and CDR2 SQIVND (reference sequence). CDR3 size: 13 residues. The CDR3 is CASSGTVDQPQHF. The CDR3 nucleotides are TGTGCCAGTAGCGGGACAGTAGATCAGCCCCAGCATTTT.

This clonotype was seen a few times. The CDR3 sequence is CASSRDRDHGTDTQYF. The CDR3 nucleotides read TGTGCCAGTAGTAGGGACAGGGACCATGGCACAGATACGCAGTATTTT. The chain couples TRBV19 to TRBJ2-3, with 9 bases identical to TRBD1. This CDR3 contains 16 residues. CDR1 is LNHDA and CDR2 is SQIVND in the germline V gene (reference sequence). The J segment lost 1 base and the V segment lost 4 bases, leaving 6 bases of the junction unmatched.

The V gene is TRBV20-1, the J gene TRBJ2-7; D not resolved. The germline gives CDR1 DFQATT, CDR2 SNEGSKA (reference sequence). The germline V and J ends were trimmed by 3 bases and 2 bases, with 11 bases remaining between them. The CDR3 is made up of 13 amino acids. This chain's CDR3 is CSASGSRTYEQYF. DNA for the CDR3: TGCAGTGCTAGCGGGTCTCGGACCTACGAGCAGTACTTC.